Given below is one TCR beta chain in context. The data derive from a study of cytomegalovirus exposure and HLA in healthy donors. Primers for the PCR totalled 60 Vbeta and 13 Jbeta. The protocol was immunoSEQ multiplex PCR, while the TCRdb copy is restricted to in-frame clones and leaves out a portion. The sample gives about 200,000 clones, roughly 84% of which show up once; about 1.7% is in the top ten. This CDR3 region has 14 residues. Trimming removed 4 bases from V and 6 bases from J; junction bases left unmatched: 7. The germline CDR1 and CDR2 sequences are SGHDN and FVKESK. The chain carries TRBV14 and TRBJ1-2; TRBD1 aligns across 8 bases. The TCR sequence derives from a man between 50 and 59 years old in good health and CMV-seronegative. The sample was PBMCs. As DNA, the CDR3 is TGTGCCAGCAGCCTTGTACAGGGGGTACATGGCTACACCTTC. Its protein product is CASSLVQGVHGYTF.